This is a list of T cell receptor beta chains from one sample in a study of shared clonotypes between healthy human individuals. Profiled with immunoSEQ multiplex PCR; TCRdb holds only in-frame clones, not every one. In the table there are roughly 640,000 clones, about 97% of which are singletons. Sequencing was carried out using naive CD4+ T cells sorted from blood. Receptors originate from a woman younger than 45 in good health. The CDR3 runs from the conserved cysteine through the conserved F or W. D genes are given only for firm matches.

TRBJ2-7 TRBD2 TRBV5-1 CASSLAKTSGSPYEQYF TGCGCCAGCAGCTTGGCCAAGACTAGCGGGAGCCCCTACGAGCAGTACTTC
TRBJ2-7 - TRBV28 CASRGLIIYEQYF TGTGCCAGTCGAGGACTCATTATCTACGAGCAGTACTTC
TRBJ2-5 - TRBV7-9 CASSLMSETQYF TGTGCCAGCAGCTTAATGTCCGAGACCCAGTACTTC
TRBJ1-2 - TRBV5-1 CASSSYMSGGYTF TGCGCCAGCAGCTCCTACATGAGCGGAGGCTACACCTTC
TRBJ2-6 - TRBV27 CASSLSRSSGANVLTF TGTGCCAGCAGTTTGTCCCGGTCCTCTGGGGCCAACGTCCTGACTTTC
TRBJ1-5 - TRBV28 CASSLRGENQPQHF TGTGCCAGCAGTCTAAGGGGGGAGAATCAGCCCCAGCATTTT
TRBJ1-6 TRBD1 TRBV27 CASRRNLGTDNSPLHF TGTGCCAGCAGGAGAAACCTGGGGACAGACAATTCACCCCTCCACTTT
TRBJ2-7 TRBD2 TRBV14 CASSQISGARGEQYF TGTGCCAGCAGCCAGATTAGCGGGGCTCGGGGCGAGCAGTACTTC
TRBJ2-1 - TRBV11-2 CASSLVQHNEQFF TGTGCCAGCAGCTTAGTACAGCACAATGAGCAGTTCTTC
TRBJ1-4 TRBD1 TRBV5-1 CASSLEGDRREKLFF TGCGCCAGCAGCTTGGAGGGGGACAGAAGAGAAAAACTGTTTTTT
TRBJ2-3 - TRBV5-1 CASTPVLGGADTQYF TGCGCCAGCACCCCGGTGCTGGGGGGCGCAGATACGCAGTATTTT
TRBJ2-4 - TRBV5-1 CASSRRTEDIQYF TGCGCCAGCAGCAGGAGGACAGAGGACATTCAGTACTTC
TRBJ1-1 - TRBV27 CASSPNRDGVNTEAFF TGTGCCAGCAGTCCGAACAGGGATGGGGTCAACACTGAAGCTTTCTTT
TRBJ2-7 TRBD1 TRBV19 CASNPTGLESYEQYF TGTGCCAGTAACCCGACAGGGCTAGAGTCCTACGAGCAGTACTTC